Listed below are T cell receptor beta chains from one sample, sequenced in a study of T cells in localized non-small cell lung cancer. Clones were sequenced by immunoSEQ multiplex PCR, and TCRdb holds only the in-frame ones, with some missing. The profile shows about 77,000 clones, around 90% of them singletons. The specimen was peripheral blood, collected before any cancer treatment. The source of these receptors is a woman aged 40-75 years with stage I squamous cell lung carcinoma. The conserved cysteine and the conserved F or W are not part of the CDR3 here.

v_call cdr3_aa
TRBV7-9 ASSLEVEQF
TRBV6-5 ASSQGKNYGYT
TRBV19 ASTGGNQETQY
TRBV5-1 ASSPGQGGNT
TRBV5-1 ASSLVEITTGEGYT
TRBV6-4 ASTEIRTGWNEQF
TRBV6-1 ASSEALRGGIGYGYT
TRBV5-6 ASSLAATGGVYT
TRBV29-1 STRKGGSETQY
TRBV5-4 ASSSGGAQETQY
TRBV30 ALNTGELF
TRBV4-2 ASSQDVEELDYGYT
TRBV7-2 ASSLVGGRNQPQH
TRBV7-7 ASSSDSLNEQF
TRBV5-1 ASSLEQTYNEQF
TRBV19 ASSTPIWTGLNEQF
TRBV5-1 ASSPSPAINRNEQF
TRBV19 ASRGTGIGETQY
TRBV5-1 ASSLGAGWNTEAF
TRBV5-1 ASSLGGTGRNTEAF
TRBV5-6 ASSFTGQALPYEQY
TRBV30 AWSVGIQETQY
TRBV5-8 ASSLGQGYNEQF